The present entry profiles one TCR beta chain with its context. The antigen remains unidentified. Per the germline V gene, CDR1 is SEHNR and CDR2 is FQNEAQ (reference sequence). V gave up 1 base and J gave up 5 bases, with 14 bases separating them. This CDR3 is 15 amino acids long. This sample is part of a study of T cell responses to AZD1222 COVID-19 vaccine. Overall study results and limits: Just a handful of people given AZD1222 tested seropositive at baseline. Donors were mostly white British, more females; clonal diversity possibly underestimated. Reportedly, nearly half the spike-specific TCRs target unmutated variant regions. Repertoire sampling happened only post peak T cell response.

Assay used: immunoSEQ multiplex PCR; TCRdb lists only in-frame clones, some missing. The sample holds about 120,000 clones, roughly nine tenths seen once. V and J are TRBV7-9 and TRBJ1-2; possibly TRBD1 for D (5 bases). The sequence was collected from an adult in good health. Sequencing was performed on peripheral blood, taken on day 0 of AZD1222 vaccination. In nucleotides, the CDR3 is TGTGCCAGCAGCTTAGAGGGGCGGGGCCGGTATGGCTACACCTTC. Translating it yields CASSLEGRGRYGYTF.